This T cell receptor beta chain was obtained from a study of shared clonotypes between healthy human individuals. Overall study results and limits: Even with large depth, rarefaction showed that sorted-subset sequencing was incomplete.

Using approximately 200 ng DNA, tens of thousands of T cell genomes, the sorted-subset replicate PCRs were run. The method was immunoSEQ multiplex PCR; TCRdb's version includes in-frame clones alone and lacks a portion of them. The table has approximately 1.1 million clones, around three quarters seen once. Donors were healthy HIV-negative adults without recent acute infections or vaccinations. Nashville, Tennessee was home to all donors, who were Caucasian adults. Comments on this clone: Its cognate antigen is unknown.

The specimen was memory CD4+ T cells from PBMCs. As for subset: CD45RA-negative fraction. The receptor was isolated from a man between 18 and 29 years old in good health. Some clones in this sample may be carry-over from other donors' samples.

The CDR3 loop is CASKKQGGNQPQHF. The CDR3, as DNA: TGTGCCAGTAAAAAACAGGGAGGAAATCAGCCCCAGCATTTT. The gene calls are TRBV19 and TRBJ1-5; possibly TRBD1 for D (6 bases). The CDR3 extends over 14 amino acids. V dropped 7 bases and J dropped 4 bases, with 14 bases sitting between them. The germline V gene has CDR1 LNHDA and CDR2 SQIVND (reference sequence). The variable domain in full, completed from reference TRBV19 and TRBJ1-5, reads DGGITQSPKYLFRKEGQNVTLSCEQNLNHDAMYWYRQDPGQGLRLIYYSQIVNDFQKGDIAEGYSVSREKKESFPLTVTSAQKNPTAFYLCASKKQGGNQPQHFGDGTRLSIL.